The entry below describes one T cell receptor beta chain. Its antigen remains undetermined. Base-call qualities are not available, and no considerably larger clone is one nucleotide away. The library was produced with the immunoSEQ multiplex PCR assay. The multiplex PCR relied on a mix of 60 forward primers for TCR Vbeta segments and 13 reverse primers for TCR Jbeta segments. The CDR3 region of rearranged TCR beta genes was amplified from genomic DNA by a multiplex PCR assay. Amplified TCR beta libraries were sequenced as 87-base-pair reads on the Illumina HiSeq System. The study's processing was this. A later analysis counted 75 million to 100 million unique TCR beta chains across the 666 repertoires, and some 11 million of these chains were shared by at least two donors. To remove PCR and sequencing errors, raw reads were error-corrected and collapsed into unique sequences using a nearest-neighbor algorithm that merged closely related sequences. To assign V, D and J gene segments, CDR3 sequences were aligned to IMGT reference sequences. For a sequence to be retained, at least a six-nucleotide match to both a V gene segment and a J gene segment was required. A rearrangement counted as productive if the CDR3 had no stop codons and remained in frame with V and J, and every other rearrangement counted as non-productive. CDR3 was defined according to IMGT convention as the region running from the second conserved V-encoded cysteine to the conserved J-encoded phenylalanine. The earlier analysis of about 570 of the donors excluded any sequence lacking an unambiguous match to a single V gene segment. In an earlier analysis of almost 600 of the donors, a V segment was called functional when productive rearrangements were above 56.7%, and segregating when the standard deviation between donors exceeded 5%. To diagnose cytomegalovirus status from the catalog of TCR beta chain sequences, a statistical classification framework was built. A later analysis assigned V and J genes by comparing TCR nucleotide sequences with IMGT/GENE-DB human TR gene sequences. In a later analysis, CDR3 sequences and most-parsimonious VDJ recombination scenarios were assigned using the TCRdist pipeline. A later analysis defined each TCR beta chain by its CDR3 amino acid sequence plus V-gene family, and excluded reads lacking a unique V-gene family. As a way to deal with suspected cross-contamination and a sequencing artifact, a later analysis dropped approximately 570 nucleotide sequences that were highly shared and had low generation probability. In a later analysis, a clonal expansion index was calculated for each public chain from normalized within-repertoire ranks of inferred template counts. In a later analysis, generation probabilities were computed with a VDJ recombination model fitted to out-of-frame rearrangements, and the resulting probabilities were checked against IGoR. Hypergeometric tests were used in a later analysis to score TCR-TCR, TCR-HLA and TCR-CMV co-occurrence, with a repertoire-size bias correction applied to the TCR pairs. False discovery rates were estimated in a later analysis by permuting HLA or CMV assignments 20 times. In a later analysis, co-occurring TCRs were grouped with DBSCAN, and TCRdist sequence similarity was added when clustering was performed within HLA-allele-positive subsets. Repertoires with fewer than 30,000 or more than 120,000 public chains were left out of co-occurrence clustering, as were about five repertoires with anomalous nucleotide sharing. This is the immuneACCESS table as TCRdb keeps it, with only in-frame sequences that have V and J called. A part of the clones is gone; compared with another copy, unresolved V genes explain less than half, and the rest is unexplained. V and J calls and clone size are copied from that table; D and trimming were computed from the DNA. Counted in this sample were fewer than 200,000 clones; 80% of them appeared once. The ten largest clones capture around 1.3% of the sample.

The cohort was made up of 666 healthy bone marrow donors. At the time of sampling, all cohort members were nominally healthy, though unrecorded immune exposures were likely present. The donor tested CMV seronegative, placing the donor among the roughly 350 seronegative members of the cohort. Every donor gave a peripheral blood sample, and the peripheral blood mononuclear cells from that sample were used for TCR beta sequencing. Genomic DNA extraction from the blood cell samples was performed with the Qiagen DNeasy Blood Extraction Kit. From the cysteine through the phenylalanine, the CDR3 covers 14 amino acids. Of all the DNA, just the CDR3 is kept, 42 bases in frame from base 1. The junction shows trimming of 4 bases on V and 3 bases on J, and the gene matches do not reach 4 bases of it. As encoded in the germline V gene, CDR1 is SGHTA while CDR2 is FQGNSA. This sample is drawn from a study of cytomegalovirus exposure and HLA in healthy donors (dated by TCRdb to 2016 to 2017). Regarding the study in general: An earlier analysis of some 600 of the donors reported about 260 Gb of sequence data and about 120 million unique TCR beta sequences obtained from about 170 million T cells. About 280 gigabases of sequencing data and approximately 91 million unique TCR sequences made up an early release that covered approximately 620 HLA-typed donors. The genetic ancestry cluster associated with self-reported Caucasian donors included roughly 84% of the roughly 400 genotyped donors. The aim of the study was to test whether cataloging public T cell receptors could identify signatures of past pathogen exposure. The study used immunosequencing to profile the T cell repertoires of 666 subjects and linked those repertoires to cytomegalovirus serostatus. Besides the first cohort of around 670 subjects, a separate validation cohort made up of 120 or so different subjects was used. To predict cytomegalovirus infection status, the study brought together high-throughput TCR immunosequencing, statistical association of individual TCRs with disease status, and machine learning. A later analysis re-examined previously published TCR beta repertoires from hundreds of donors and added high-resolution HLA genotyping to investigate patterns of TCR occurrence. Rather than using new phenotypic data, the later analysis identified candidate immune exposures from TCR beta sequences and from how often those sequences occurred across donors. An earlier analysis of approximately 500 of the donors applied high-throughput TCR beta sequencing to assess whether each TCR beta V gene segment acted as functional or pseudogenic. Alongside the repertoire data, information on donor age, sex, ethnicity and CMV serostatus was compiled. Genome-wide SNP genotypes for about 55% of the roughly 670 donors were used in a later genetic analysis, which treated that subset as a discovery cohort. Every discovery cohort repertoire had been produced on one sequencing platform. HLA typing included class I and class II loci at four-digit resolution. Typing coverage varied by locus: roughly 629-640 donors for A, B, C, DRB1 and DQB1; roughly 520 for DQA1; more than 600 for DPA1; more than 450 for DPB1. A few DR-DQ haplotypes were treated as single units for association and clustering because of strong linkage in the cohort. Among almost 400 genotyped donors of the cohort, an average of around 240,000 unique TCR beta nucleotide sequences were sequenced per donor, roughly 20% of them non-productive. Overall study outcomes, separate from this receptor: A cluster of highly shared sequence variants was judged likely to represent a technical artifact of the sequencing pipeline. The study gave a list of 150 to 200 TCR beta chains associated with cytomegalovirus. According to a later analysis, most CMV-associated TCR beta chains appeared to be HLA-restricted, and the HLA associations seemed to be driven largely by CMV exposure. In a later analysis, TCR association rates were found to vary across HLA loci, with the most associated TCRs seen for DRB1 alleles and the fewest for HLA-C alleles. Correlated functional status among segregating V segments might be attributable to linkage disequilibrium, but an unknown experimental factor could not be ruled out. A few of the identified cytomegalovirus-associated TCR beta chains were confirmed in vitro to be specific for cytomegalovirus antigens. A further reported finding was that TCR beta sequences accurately predicted the HLA-A and HLA-B alleles for most subjects in the first cohort. Assigning TCR associations to individual alleles was difficult when HLA alleles, especially DR and DQ, strongly co-occurred. The only immune exposure information available for the cohort was CMV serostatus. Because counts were too low, approximately 15 rarely observed V segments, including chromosome 9 orphons, were excluded from the earlier analysis of several hundred of the donors. According to a later analysis, parvovirus B19, influenza, CMV and Epstein-Barr virus appeared linked to several top co-occurrence clusters. Most TCR sequences were observed very rarely across donors, whereas some public TCRs were present in many individuals. Compared with equally common non-associated chains, HLA-associated TCR beta chains in a later analysis were more clonally expanded and had lower generation probabilities. Sequencing depth was assumed to be roughly uniform across donors in the presence/absence analyses, though that assumption may not hold. In a later analysis, around 17,000 TCR beta sequences were associated with specific HLA alleles at a false discovery rate of 0.05. This cohort had only TCR beta chains sequenced, and the lack of alpha or paired-chain data limited which features could be detected. Because some donors lacked HLA typing at each locus, the association tests relied only on the typed subset. An earlier analysis of around 600 of the donors showed that most TCR beta V segments appeared in productive rearrangements either about 87% or about 30% of the time, which broadly matched IMGT annotations. In a later genetic analysis, a missense DCLRE1C variant was associated with V-gene and J-gene trimming of TCR beta chains, and the association was replicated in an independent cohort. The 87-base-pair reads could not distinguish some IMGT-functional V segments, including TRBV6-2 and TRBV6-3, so those segments were excluded. According to a later genetic analysis, donors in an Asian-associated ancestry cluster had fewer N-insertions in productive TCRs than the approximately 700-donor mean. The classifier was reported to diagnose cytomegalovirus status with high specificity and sensitivity in both the original cohort and the validation cohort. The authors suggested that the approach could potentially be generalized to other disease states and immunological phenotypes.

The sequence was collected from a woman aged 45-65 years in good health and CMV-seronegative. The specimen sequenced was PBMCs. The chain joins TRBV7-2 to TRBJ1-1; 8 bases in the junction line up with TRBD1. The CDR3 region has the sequence CASSYLTGDTEAFF. The nucleotide sequence reads TGTGCCAGCAGCTACTTGACAGGGGACACTGAAGCTTTCTTT.